This T cell receptor beta chain originates from a study of T cell responses to AZD1222 COVID-19 vaccine. In the case of this clone: Its specificity is unknown.

Trimming took 11 bases from V and 1 from J, leaving 15 bases between them. The germline V gene encodes CDR1 MNHEY and CDR2 SVGAGI. The CDR3 spans 14 residues. Profiling relied on immunoSEQ multiplex PCR, and the TCRdb table lists in-frame clones only, not all of them. The data show approximately 90,000 clones, over 75% seen once. Study conclusions and caveats: Seropositive AZD1222 recipients at baseline numbered only five or six. Targeting of unmutated variant regions was reportedly seen in nearly half of spike-specific TCRs. No day 14 peak samples; only post-peak repertoires were characterized.

Specimen: peripheral blood, collected on day 0 of AZD1222 vaccination. The TCR comes from an adult in good health. This chain connects TRBV6-5 to TRBJ1-5, with a tentative D call TRBD1 (5 bases). CDR3 in DNA: TGTGCCTCTCAGGGCGGCACGAGCAATCAGCCCCAGCATTTT. It specifies CASQGGTSNQPQHF.